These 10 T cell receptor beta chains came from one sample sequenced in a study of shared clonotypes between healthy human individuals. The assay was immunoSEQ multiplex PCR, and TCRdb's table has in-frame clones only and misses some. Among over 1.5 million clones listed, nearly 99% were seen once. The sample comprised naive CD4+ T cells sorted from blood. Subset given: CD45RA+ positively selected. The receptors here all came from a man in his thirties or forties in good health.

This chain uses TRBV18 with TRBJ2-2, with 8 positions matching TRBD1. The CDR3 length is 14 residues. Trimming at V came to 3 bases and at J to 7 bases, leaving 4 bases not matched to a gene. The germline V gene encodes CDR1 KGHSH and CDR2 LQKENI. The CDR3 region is CASSPRDRGGELFF. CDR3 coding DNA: TGTGCCAGCTCACCTCGAGACAGGGGCGGGGAGCTGTTTTTT.

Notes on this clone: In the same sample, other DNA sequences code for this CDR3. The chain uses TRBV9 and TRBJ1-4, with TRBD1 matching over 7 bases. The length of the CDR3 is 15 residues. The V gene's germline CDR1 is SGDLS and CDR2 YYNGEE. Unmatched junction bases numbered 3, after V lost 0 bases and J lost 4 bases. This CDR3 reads CASSVGDRDNEKLFF. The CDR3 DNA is TGTGCCAGCAGCGTAGGCGACAGGGATAATGAAAAACTGTTTTTT.

CDR3 DNA: TGTGCCAGTAGTTATTGGGCTAGCGGGAGTCCAATCGGCAATGAGCAGTTCTTC. It yields the protein CASSYWASGSPIGNEQFF. J is TRBJ2-1 and V is TRBV19, with TRBD2 matching 10 bases. CDR3 size: 18 residues. The trim removed 5 bases at V and 6 bases at J, leaving 16 bases unmatched. Germline lookup yields CDR1 LNHDA and CDR2 SQIVND (reference sequence).

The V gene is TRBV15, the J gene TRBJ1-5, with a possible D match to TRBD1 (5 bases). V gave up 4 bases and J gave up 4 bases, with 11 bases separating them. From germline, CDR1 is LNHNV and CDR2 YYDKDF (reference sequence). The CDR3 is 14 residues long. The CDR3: CATSTDILNQPQHF. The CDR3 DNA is TGTGCCACCAGCACGGACATACTGAATCAGCCCCAGCATTTT.

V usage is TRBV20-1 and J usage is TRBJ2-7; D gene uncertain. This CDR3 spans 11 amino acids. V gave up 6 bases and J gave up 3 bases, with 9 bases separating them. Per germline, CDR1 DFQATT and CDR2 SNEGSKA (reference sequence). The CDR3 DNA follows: TGCAGTGCCGGCTCACACTACGAGCAGTACTTC. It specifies CSAGSHYEQYF.

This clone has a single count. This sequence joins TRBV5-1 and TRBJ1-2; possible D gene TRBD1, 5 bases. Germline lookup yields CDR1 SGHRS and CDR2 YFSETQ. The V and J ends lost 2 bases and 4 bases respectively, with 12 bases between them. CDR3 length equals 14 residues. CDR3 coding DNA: TGCGCCAGCAGCTTTGACAGACTGCTCTATGGCTACACCTTC. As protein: CASSFDRLLYGYTF.

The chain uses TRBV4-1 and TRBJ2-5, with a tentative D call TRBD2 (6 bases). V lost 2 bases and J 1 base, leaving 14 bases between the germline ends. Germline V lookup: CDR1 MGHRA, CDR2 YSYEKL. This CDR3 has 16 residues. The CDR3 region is CASSQPSGGGQETQYF. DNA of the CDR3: TGCGCCAGCAGCCAACCCTCCGGGGGTGGCCAAGAGACCCAGTACTTC.

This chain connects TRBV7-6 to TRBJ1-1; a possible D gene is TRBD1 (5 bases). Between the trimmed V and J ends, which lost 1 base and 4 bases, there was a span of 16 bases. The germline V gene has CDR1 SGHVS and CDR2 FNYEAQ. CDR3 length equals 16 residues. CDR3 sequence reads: CASSLGAGPSLTEAFF. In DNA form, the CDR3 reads TGTGCCAGCAGCTTAGGGGCAGGGCCGAGTCTCACTGAAGCTTTCTTT.

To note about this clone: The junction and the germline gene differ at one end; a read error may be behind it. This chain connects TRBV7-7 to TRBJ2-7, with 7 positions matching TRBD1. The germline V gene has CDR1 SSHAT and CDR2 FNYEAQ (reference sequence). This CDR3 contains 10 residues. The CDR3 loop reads CASSLGDREF. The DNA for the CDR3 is TGTGCTAGCAGCTTAGGGGACAGAGAGTTC.

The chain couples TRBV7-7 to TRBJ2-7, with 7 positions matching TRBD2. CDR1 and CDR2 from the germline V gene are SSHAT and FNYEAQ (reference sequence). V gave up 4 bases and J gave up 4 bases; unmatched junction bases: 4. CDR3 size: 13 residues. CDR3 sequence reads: CASSYREAYEQYF. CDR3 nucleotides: TGTGCCAGCAGCTACCGGGAGGCTTACGAGCAGTACTTC. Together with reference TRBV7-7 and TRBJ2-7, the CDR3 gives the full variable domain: GAGVSQSPRYKVTKRGQDVTLRCDPISSHATLYWYQQALGQGPEFLTYFNYEAQPDKSGLPSDRFSAERPEGSISTLTIQRTEQRDSAMYRCASSYREAYEQYFGPGTRLTVT.